The TCR beta chain under discussion was sequenced for a study of T cells in localized non-small cell lung cancer. Some clones are missing from TCRdb's copy, which holds only in-frame ones; the method was immunoSEQ multiplex PCR. This table has around 40,000 clones, 83% appearing once. Study-level findings and limits: There were a median 57 of the top 100 tumor clones appearing in adjacent lung. There was an association of higher blood T cell density with longer overall survival.

Note on this clone: No antigen is known for it.

The sequencing here drew on PBMCs, taken before any cancer treatment. The clonotype was recovered from a man between 40 and 69 years old with stage II lung adenocarcinoma.

CDR3 in DNA: TGTGCCAGCAGTCTAAACTACAATGAGCAGTTCTTC. This encodes CASSLNYNEQFF. This chain links TRBV27 with TRBJ2-1; D gene ambiguous. Germline CDR1 MNHEY, CDR2 SMNVEV (reference sequence). This CDR3 is built from 12 residues. Trimming left V 5 bases short and J 3 bases short, with 5 bases between.